This T cell receptor beta chain was found in a study of patients and donors after allogeneic stem cell transplantation. From the RT-PCR reads, TCRdb called clonotypes with MiXCR, one entry per CDR3 protein. The sample lists some 960,000 distinct CDR3 sequences, about a sixth occurring once. The CDR3 contains 13 residues. V was cut by 1 base and J by 7 bases, with 9 bases left in between. Germline values: CDR1 SGHDT, CDR2 YYEEEE. In this sample, this clonotype turned up a few times. V and J are TRBV5-6 and TRBJ1-5; TRBD1 might be the D (5 bases). The source of this sequence is a human donor who was either an allogeneic HSCT recipient or a stem cell or donor lymphocyte infusion donor (not recorded which). It is not recorded whose cells these are; they may come from a transplant donor. Material: blood, either unsorted or a sorted T cell fraction (not recorded which). CDR3 in amino acids: CASSLFRVQPQHF. CDR3 DNA: TGTGCCAGCAGCTTGTTCAGGGTCCAGCCCCAGCATTTT. The whole variable domain, remainder taken from reference TRBV5-6 and TRBJ1-5, is DAGVTQSPTHLIKTRGQQVTLRCSPKSGHDTVSWYQQALGQGPQFIFQYYEEEERQRGNFPDRFSGHQFPNYSSELNVNALLLGDSALYLCASSLFRVQPQHFGDGTRLSIL.